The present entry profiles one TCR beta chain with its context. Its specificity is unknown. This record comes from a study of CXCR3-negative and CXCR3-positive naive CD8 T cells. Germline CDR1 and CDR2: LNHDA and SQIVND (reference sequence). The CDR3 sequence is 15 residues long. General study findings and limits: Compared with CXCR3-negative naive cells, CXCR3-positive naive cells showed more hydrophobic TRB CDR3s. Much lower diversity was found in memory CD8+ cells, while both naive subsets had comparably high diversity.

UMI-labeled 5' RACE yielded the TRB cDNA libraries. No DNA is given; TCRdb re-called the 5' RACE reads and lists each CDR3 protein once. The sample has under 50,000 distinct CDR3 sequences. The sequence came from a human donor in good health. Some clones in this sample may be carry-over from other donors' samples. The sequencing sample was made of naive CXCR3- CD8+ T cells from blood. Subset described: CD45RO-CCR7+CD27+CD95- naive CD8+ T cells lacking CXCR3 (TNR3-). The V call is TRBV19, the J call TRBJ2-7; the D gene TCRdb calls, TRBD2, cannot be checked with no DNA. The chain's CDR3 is CASSPTPGLNVEQYF.